The TCR beta chain described here comes from a study of monozygotic twins with inflammatory bowel disease. TCRdb reprocessed the 5' RACE reads and reports one entry per CDR3 protein, with no DNA. Seen in this sample are 350,000 to 500,000 distinct CDR3 sequences; the ten most common clones hold more than 2%. The CDR3 consists of 13 residues. Germline V gene data show CDR1 as SQVTM and CDR2 as ANQGSEA. The chain carries TRBV29-1 and TRBJ2-6; the TRBD1 assignment by TCRdb is unverifiable without DNA. This TCR was recovered from a human donor with ulcerative colitis or Crohn's disease, or a healthy co-twin of an affected twin (not recorded which). The sample taken for sequencing was blood. The CDR3 protein is CSVQGAGANVLTF.